A single T cell receptor (beta chain) is shown here with its context. Its target is unknown. This record belongs to a study of response to subunit inactivated influenza vaccine. Broader study findings: With each seasonal influenza vaccination, the authors suggested, few new T cells are recruited.

Using its own MiXCR run on the RT-PCR reads, TCRdb lists one record per CDR3 protein. The sample holds about 570,000 distinct CDR3 sequences, about an eighth seen once. Germline CDR1 ENHRY, CDR2 SYGVKD. V shed 4 bases, J shed 4 bases, and the junction held 9 bases outside the gene matches. The CDR3 contains 16 residues. The chain uses TRBV10-3 and TRBJ2-3; TRBD2 aligns across 9 bases. This TCR derives from a man aged 50 to 60 who received an inactivated influenza vaccine. This specimen consisted of PBMCs from blood, obtained on the day of vaccination. The DNA of the CDR3 is TGTGCCATCAGTGCGGGACTAGCTGTAGGGGCAGATACGCAGTATTTT. This translates into CAISAGLAVGADTQYF.